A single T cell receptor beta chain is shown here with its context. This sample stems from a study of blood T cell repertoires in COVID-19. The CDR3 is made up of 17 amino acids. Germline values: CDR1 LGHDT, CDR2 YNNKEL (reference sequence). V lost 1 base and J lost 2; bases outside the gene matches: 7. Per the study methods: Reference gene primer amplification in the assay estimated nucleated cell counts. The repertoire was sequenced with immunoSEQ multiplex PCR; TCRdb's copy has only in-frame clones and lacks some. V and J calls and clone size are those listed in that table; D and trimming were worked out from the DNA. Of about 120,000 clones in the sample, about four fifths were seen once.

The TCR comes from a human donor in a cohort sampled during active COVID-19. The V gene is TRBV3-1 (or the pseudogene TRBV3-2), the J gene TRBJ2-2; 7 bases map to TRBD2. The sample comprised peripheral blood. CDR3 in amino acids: CASSQVTGGGNTGELFF. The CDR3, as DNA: TGTGCCAGCAGCCAAGTCACGGGGGGAGGAAACACCGGGGAGCTGTTTTTT.